One and the same sample provided the 3 T cell receptor beta chains below, sequenced in a study of beta chain features in type 1 diabetes (dated by TCRdb to the late 2010s). The library was built by means of the immunoSEQ multiplex PCR assay. The High Capacity cDNA Reverse Transcription Kit was used to reverse transcribe all of the isolated RNA, meaning that expressed TCRB transcripts were what got sequenced. In TCRdb, the immuneACCESS table is reduced to in-frame sequences with V and J assigned. These tables do not hold every clone; where another copy was compared, an unresolved V gene accounts for under half, and the others remain unexplained. The sample yields roughly 610,000 clones; 15% were counted once. Around 0.095% of the sample is held by the ten biggest clonotypes. The sequencing sample was made of naive CD4+ T cells from blood. Interpreted using the paper, the cell subset or site label stands for: true naive CD4+ T cells. The receptors come from a man younger than 35 in good health.

The table lists this clone with a few counts. DNA of the CDR3: TGTGCCAGCAGTCCCGTTCCTAGCGCAAGCTCCTACGAGCAGTACTTC. The encoded protein is CASSPVPSASSYEQYF. The chain employs TRBV27 and TRBJ2-5; D is perhaps TRBD2 (6 bases). The J call is uncertain, as TRBJ2-7 better fits the DNA end. The CDR3 totals 16 residues. Germline assignment: CDR1 MNHEY and CDR2 SMNVEV (reference sequence).

The genes are TRBV5-1 and TRBJ1-1, with 11 positions matching TRBD1. Trimming cost V 2 bases and J 5 bases; bases outside gene matches: 5. Germline CDR1 SGHRS, CDR2 YFSETQ. CDR3 length equals 15 residues. The CDR3 is CASSFGQGAGTEAFF. The CDR3 nucleotides read TGCGCCAGCAGCTTCGGACAGGGGGCCGGAACTGAAGCTTTCTTT.

The V call is TRBV7-2, the J call TRBJ2-1; D possibly corresponds to TRBD2 (5 bases). Germline V gene data show CDR1 as SGHTA and CDR2 as FQGNSA. Trimming stripped 0 bases from V and 6 bases from J, with 9 bases between. This CDR3 is 14 amino acids long. CDR3 sequence: CASSLATSGNEQFF. In nucleotides, the CDR3 is TGTGCCAGCAGCTTAGCGACCAGCGGCAATGAGCAGTTCTTC.